This T cell receptor (beta chain) was sequenced during a study of identical twins (dated by TCRdb to 2016 to 2018). About the full investigation: To test whether fetal clonotypes persist, the study used deep sequencing on TCR alpha and beta repertoires from monozygotic twins, unrelated adults of various ages, and cord blood. To rule out contamination, the twin experiments were replicated at different times with different library preparation protocols.

CDR1 and CDR2 were assigned from the germline V gene as MNHEY and SVGEGT. From V the trimming removes 6 bases and from J it removes 4 bases, while the gene matches leave 6 bases of the junction unaccounted for. Including the terminal cysteine and phenylalanine, the CDR3 comprises 15 residues. CDR3 DNA is the only sequence kept; it has 45 bases, read in frame from the first base. Comments on this clonotype: Its cognate antigen has yet to be identified. The record has no base qualities; no much larger clone is one base away.

Results and caveats for the whole study, not just this receptor: Compared with coincidental sharing between unrelated individuals, out-of-frame TCR alpha sequences shared between twins showed an excess of sequences with low generation probability. Invariant T cells such as MAIT and iNKT could partly confound zero-insertion analyses, although diverse VJ usage argued against such confounding for most clonotypes. Conclusions relied on cross-sectional statistical analysis, since the same donors could not be followed over many years. Abundant cord blood beta clonotypes carried fewer insertions; young adult naive repertoires showed a weaker similar trend, while memory repertoires showed none. Out-of-frame TCR alpha sharing in monozygotic twins was systematically underestimated by recombination models, whereas sharing between unrelated individuals was in agreement with the recombination models. The excess sharing between twins in beta out-of-frame sequences was weaker because fewer shared sequences reduced the signal-to-noise ratio.

Library method: 5' RACE. TCRdb records Illumina HiSeq 2000 as the sequencer. Template switching added a universal primer binding site, and the final cDNA carried a unique molecular identifier that allowed TCR cDNA molecules to be counted accurately. Specific primers in the conserved constant-segment region were used to synthesize first-strand cDNA for TCR alpha and beta chains. To control for contamination, every cDNA library was double barcoded, receiving both a SMART-Mk sample barcode and Illumina barcodes. TruSeq adapter sequences and Illumina sample barcodes were added in two successive PCR steps. TCR alpha and beta cDNA libraries were sequenced on the Illumina HiSeq platform with custom primers. As for the authors' bioinformatics: MiGEC processed the raw reads to extract unique molecular identifiers, while MiXCR was used to determine the CDR3 positions. For each individual, recombination models were inferred using an EM algorithm with the repgenHMM and IGoR tools. Shared clonotype analysis was performed with the tcR package in R, normalizing sharing by the product of cloneset sizes. To study raw recombination free of thymic and clonal selection effects, out-of-frame nonproductive sequences were analyzed. Starting from the raw public reads, TCRdb applied fastp trimming at Q25, assembled clones with MiXCR and retained in-frame beta chains. Each entry is one CDR3 protein sequence, shown with its most common DNA and genes. TCRdb's processing, not the study's, gives the V and J calls here. This sample comprises 450,000 to 500,000 distinct CDR3 sequences, roughly an eighth of them detected only once. Of the sample, 0.95% to 1% is held by the ten largest clones.

All donors were healthy Caucasians. The twin cohort consisted of three pairs of female monozygotic twins, all aged 18 to 29 years. CD4+ and CD8+ T cell populations were isolated with positive isolation kits from Invitrogen. These data are also associated with another study on yellow fever vaccine responses in identical twins. Reported in the second study: The T cell response to vaccination in identical twins was reported by the authors to appear partly convergent and partly personalized. Focusing on identical twins, the study followed the T cell clones that responded to the vaccine, and did so with precision.

This TCR was sampled from a woman between 18 and 30 years old in good health. Sequencing was carried out using CD4+ T cells sorted from blood. The sequence links TRBV6-2 or TRBV6-3 to TRBJ2-7; 13 bases in the junction line up with TRBD2. The DNA sequence is as follows: TGTGCCAGCAGGCAAGGACTAGCGGGAGTATACGAGCAGTACTTC. It specifies CASRQGLAGVYEQYF.